This T cell receptor beta chain is drawn from a study of blood T cell repertoires in COVID-19. In the study overall: COVID-19 samples collected from the United States, Italy and Spain covered acute and convalescent phases.

Original handling: How many nucleated cells were present was estimated from reference gene primer amplification. Sequencing used immunoSEQ multiplex PCR; TCRdb keeps in-frame clones, though not all of them. D and trimming come from the DNA, and the V and J calls and clone size come from that table. Of some 200,000 clones in the sample, approximately 90% were seen once. The CDR3 extends over 13 amino acids. Trimming pared 6 bases from V and 5 bases from J, leaving 13 bases between. Germline CDR1 ENHRY, CDR2 SYGVKD. All enrollees were roughly 18 to 90 years old and from under 25 US areas. In assigning cohorts, the study relied on participant-reported clinical history.

This clonotype originated in a woman aged 40 to 49 with acute COVID-19. The chain combines TRBV10-3 with TRBJ1-2, with D uncertain. Material for sequencing was PBMCs or T cells enriched from blood (not recorded which). The CDR3 DNA reads as TGTGCCATCAGGAGTATGGTCGGGTATGGCTACACCTTC. Amino acid sequence: CAIRSMVGYGYTF.